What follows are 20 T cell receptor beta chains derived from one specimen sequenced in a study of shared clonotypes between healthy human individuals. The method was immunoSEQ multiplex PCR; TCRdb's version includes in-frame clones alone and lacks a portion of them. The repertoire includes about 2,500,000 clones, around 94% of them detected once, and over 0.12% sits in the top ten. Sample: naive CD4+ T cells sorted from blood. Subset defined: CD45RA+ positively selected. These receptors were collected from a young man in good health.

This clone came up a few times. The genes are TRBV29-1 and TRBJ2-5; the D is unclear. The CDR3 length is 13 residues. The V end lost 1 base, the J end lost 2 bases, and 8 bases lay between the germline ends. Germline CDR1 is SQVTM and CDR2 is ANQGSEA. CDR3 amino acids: CSVEGQAQETQYF. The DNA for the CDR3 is TGCAGCGTTGAAGGTCAGGCTCAAGAGACCCAGTACTTC.

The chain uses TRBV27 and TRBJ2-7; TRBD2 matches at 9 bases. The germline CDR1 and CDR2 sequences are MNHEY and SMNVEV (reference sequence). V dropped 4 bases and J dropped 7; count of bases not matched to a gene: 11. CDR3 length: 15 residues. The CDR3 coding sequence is TGTGCCAGCAGTTCCCCTAGCGGGAATGTGGCTGAGCAGTACTTC. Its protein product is CASSSPSGNVAEQYF.

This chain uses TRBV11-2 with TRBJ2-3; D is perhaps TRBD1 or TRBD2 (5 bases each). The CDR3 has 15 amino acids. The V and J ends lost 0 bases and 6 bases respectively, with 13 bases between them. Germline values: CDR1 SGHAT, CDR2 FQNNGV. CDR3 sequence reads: CASSLDARWGDTQYF. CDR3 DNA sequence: TGTGCCAGCAGCTTAGATGCCAGGTGGGGGGATACGCAGTATTTT.

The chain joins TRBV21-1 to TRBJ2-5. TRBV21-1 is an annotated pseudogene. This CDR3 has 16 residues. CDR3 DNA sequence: TGTGCCAGCAGCAAACCGGTCGAGTCCCAGGACGAGACCCAGTACTTC. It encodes CASSKPVESQDETQYF.

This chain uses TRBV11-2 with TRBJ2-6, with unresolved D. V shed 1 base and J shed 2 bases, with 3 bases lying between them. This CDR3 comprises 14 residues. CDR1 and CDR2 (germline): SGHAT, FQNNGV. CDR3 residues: CASSLAAGANVLTF. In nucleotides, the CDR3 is TGTGCCAGCAGCTTAGCCGCTGGGGCCAACGTCCTGACTTTC. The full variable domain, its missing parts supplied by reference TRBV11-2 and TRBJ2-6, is EAGVAQSPRYKIIEKRQSVAFWCNPISGHATLYWYQQILGQGPKLLIQFQNNGVVDDSQLPKDRFSAERLKGVDSTLKIQPAKLEDSAVYLCASSLAAGANVLTFGAGSRLTVL.

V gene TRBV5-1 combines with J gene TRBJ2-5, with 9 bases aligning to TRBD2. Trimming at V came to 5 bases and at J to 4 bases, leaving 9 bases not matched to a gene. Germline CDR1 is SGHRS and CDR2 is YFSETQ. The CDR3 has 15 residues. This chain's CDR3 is CASRAGGQTRETQYF. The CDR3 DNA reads TGCGCCAGCAGAGCGGGGGGCCAGACTAGAGAGACCCAGTACTTC.

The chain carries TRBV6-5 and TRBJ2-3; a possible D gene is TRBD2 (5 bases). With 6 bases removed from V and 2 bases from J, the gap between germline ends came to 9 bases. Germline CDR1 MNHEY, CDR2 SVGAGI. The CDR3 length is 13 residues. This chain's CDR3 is CASRVLVTDTQYF. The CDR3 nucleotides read TGTGCCAGCAGGGTACTAGTCACAGATACGCAGTATTTT.

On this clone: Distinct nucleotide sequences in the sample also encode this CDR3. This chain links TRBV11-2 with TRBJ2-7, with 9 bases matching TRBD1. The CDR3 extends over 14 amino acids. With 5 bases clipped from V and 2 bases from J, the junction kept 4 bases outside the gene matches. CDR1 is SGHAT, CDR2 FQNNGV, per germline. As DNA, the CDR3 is TGTGCCAGCAGCACAACAGGGGGCCCCTACGAGCAGTACTTC. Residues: CASSTTGGPYEQYF.

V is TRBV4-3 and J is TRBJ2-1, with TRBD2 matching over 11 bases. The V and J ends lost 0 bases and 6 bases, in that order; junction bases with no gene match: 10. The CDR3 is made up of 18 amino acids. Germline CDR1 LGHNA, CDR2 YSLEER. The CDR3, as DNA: TGCGCCAGCAGCCAAGATAGCCCACTAGCGGGAGTTGGCAATGAGCAGTTCTTC. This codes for CASSQDSPLAGVGNEQFF.

The CDR3 coding sequence is TGTGCCAGCAGCTATGGGGGACTGAGCTCCTACGAGCAGTACTTC. It is translated as CASSYGGLSSYEQYF. The chain has TRBV5-6 and TRBJ2-7; D perhaps matches TRBD2 (6 bases). The CDR3 extends over 15 amino acids. The ends were cut back, 3 bases at V and 0 bases at J, with 13 bases in the middle. Germline V lookup: CDR1 SGHDT, CDR2 YYEEEE.

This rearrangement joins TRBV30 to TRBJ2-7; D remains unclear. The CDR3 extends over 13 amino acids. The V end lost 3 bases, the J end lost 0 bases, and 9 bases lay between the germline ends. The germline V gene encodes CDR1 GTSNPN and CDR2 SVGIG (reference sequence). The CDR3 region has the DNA TGTGCCTGGAGGAGCAGTAGCTCCTACGAGCAGTACTTC. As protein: CAWRSSSSYEQYF.

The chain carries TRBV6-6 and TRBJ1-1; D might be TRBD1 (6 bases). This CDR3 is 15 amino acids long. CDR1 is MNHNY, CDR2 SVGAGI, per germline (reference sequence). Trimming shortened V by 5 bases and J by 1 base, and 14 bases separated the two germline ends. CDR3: CASSRGEHGNTEAFF. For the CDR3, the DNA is TGTGCCAGCAGTAGGGGGGAGCATGGGAACACTGAAGCTTTCTTT.

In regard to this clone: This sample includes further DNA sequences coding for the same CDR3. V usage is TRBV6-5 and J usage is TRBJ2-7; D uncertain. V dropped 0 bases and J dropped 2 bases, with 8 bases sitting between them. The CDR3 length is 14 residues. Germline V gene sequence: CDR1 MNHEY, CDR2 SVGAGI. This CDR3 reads CASSYSGGTYEQYF. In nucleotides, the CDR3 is TGTGCCAGCAGTTACTCTGGCGGTACCTACGAGCAGTACTTC.

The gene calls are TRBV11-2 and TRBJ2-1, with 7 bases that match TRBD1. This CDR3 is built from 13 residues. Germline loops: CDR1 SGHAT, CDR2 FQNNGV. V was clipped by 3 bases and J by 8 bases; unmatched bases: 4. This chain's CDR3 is CASSLGTVYEQFF. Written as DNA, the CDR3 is TGTGCCAGCAGCTTGGGGACAGTCTATGAGCAGTTCTTC.

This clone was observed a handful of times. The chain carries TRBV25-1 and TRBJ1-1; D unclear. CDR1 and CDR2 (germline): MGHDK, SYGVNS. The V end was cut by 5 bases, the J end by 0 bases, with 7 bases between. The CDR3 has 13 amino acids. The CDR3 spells CASSNTVNTEAFF. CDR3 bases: TGTGCCAGCAGTAATACGGTGAACACTGAAGCTTTCTTT.

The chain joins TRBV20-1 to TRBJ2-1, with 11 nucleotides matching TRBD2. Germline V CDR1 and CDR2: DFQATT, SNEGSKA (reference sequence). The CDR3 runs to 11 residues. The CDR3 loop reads CIAGGLNEQFF. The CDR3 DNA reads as TGCATAGCGGGGGGGCTCAATGAGCAGTTCTTC.

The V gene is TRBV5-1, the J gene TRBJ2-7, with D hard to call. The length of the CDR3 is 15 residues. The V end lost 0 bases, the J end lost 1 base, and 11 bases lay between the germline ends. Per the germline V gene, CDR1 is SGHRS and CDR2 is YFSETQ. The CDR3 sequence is CASSLEGPGSYEQYF. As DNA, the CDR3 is TGCGCCAGCAGCTTGGAAGGGCCCGGGTCCTACGAGCAGTACTTC.

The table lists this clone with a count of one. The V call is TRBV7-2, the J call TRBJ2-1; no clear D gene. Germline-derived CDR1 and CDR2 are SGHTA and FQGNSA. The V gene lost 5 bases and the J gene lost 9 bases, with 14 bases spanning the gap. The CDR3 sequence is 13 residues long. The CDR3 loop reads CASSHPLTAEQFF. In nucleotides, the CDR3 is TGTGCCAGCAGCCATCCTTTGACGGCTGAGCAGTTCTTC.

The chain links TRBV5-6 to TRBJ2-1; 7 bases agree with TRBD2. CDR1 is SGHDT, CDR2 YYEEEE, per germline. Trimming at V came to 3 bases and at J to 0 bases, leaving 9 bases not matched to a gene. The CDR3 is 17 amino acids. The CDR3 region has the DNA TGTGCCAGCAGCTGGATGTCTAGCGGCAGCTCCTACAATGAGCAGTTCTTC. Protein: CASSWMSSGSSYNEQFF.

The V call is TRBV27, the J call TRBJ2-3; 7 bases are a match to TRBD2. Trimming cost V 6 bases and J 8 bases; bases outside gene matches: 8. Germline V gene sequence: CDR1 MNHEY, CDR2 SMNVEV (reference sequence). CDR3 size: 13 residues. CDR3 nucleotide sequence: TGTGCCAGCAGACCGGGACTAAGCAGTACGCAGTATTTT. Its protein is CASRPGLSSTQYF.